The sequence of this T cell receptor (beta chain) was determined in a study of breast tumors, draining lymph nodes, adjacent tissues. Findings of the study overall: Tumors had less TCR diversity than lymph nodes, more than nontumor tissue. That most tumor T cells come from lymph nodes remained unproven.

As regards this clonotype: Its antigen is unknown.

TCRdb reprocessed the multiplex PCR reads via MiXCR and lists one record per CDR3 protein. Of around 230,000 distinct CDR3 sequences in the sample, 32% are singletons; the top ten hold approximately 1.4%. Breast cancer patients provided tissue from their axillary draining lymph nodes. This CDR3 is 15 amino acids long. Trimming at V came to 4 bases and at J to 2 bases, leaving 7 bases not matched to a gene. Germline values: CDR1 MNHNS, CDR2 SASEGT. The chain joins TRBV6-1 to TRBJ2-5; TRBD1 agrees at 7 bases. Input material: axillary lymph node tissue. This receptor was obtained from a female donor with breast cancer. Some clones in this sample may be carry-over from other donors' samples. The CDR3 DNA reads as TGTGCCAGCAGTGGTGACAGGGACAAACAAGAGACCCAGTACTTC. It translates to CASSGDRDKQETQYF.